The clone carrying this TCR beta chain was seen more than once but under ten times. The CDR3 totals 15 residues. CDR1 is SGHAT, CDR2 FQNNGV, per germline. The V and J ends lost 0 bases and 3 bases, in that order; junction bases with no gene match: 4. This specimen comes from a study of blood T cell repertoires in COVID-19. The authors' processing: Reference gene primers were amplified, and this amplification served to estimate nucleated cell counts. Assay: immunoSEQ multiplex PCR; the TCRdb copy retains only in-frame clones and omits some. The V and J calls and clone size were taken over from that table, and D and trimming were inferred from the DNA. Here the sample spans roughly 50,000 clones, 88% being singletons.

Sequencing input: peripheral blood. The gene calls are TRBV11-2 and TRBJ2-7, with 8 bases fitting TRBD1. This receptor was identified in a man aged 45-65 years with acute or convalescent COVID-19. CDR3 loop: CASSLDIGTGYEQYF. For the CDR3, the DNA is TGTGCCAGCAGCTTAGACATCGGGACAGGCTACGAGCAGTACTTC. The whole variable domain, filled in from reference TRBV11-2 and TRBJ2-7, reads EAGVAQSPRYKIIEKRQSVAFWCNPISGHATLYWYQQILGQGPKLLIQFQNNGVVDDSQLPKDRFSAERLKGVDSTLKIQPAKLEDSAVYLCASSLDIGTGYEQYFGPGTRLTVT.